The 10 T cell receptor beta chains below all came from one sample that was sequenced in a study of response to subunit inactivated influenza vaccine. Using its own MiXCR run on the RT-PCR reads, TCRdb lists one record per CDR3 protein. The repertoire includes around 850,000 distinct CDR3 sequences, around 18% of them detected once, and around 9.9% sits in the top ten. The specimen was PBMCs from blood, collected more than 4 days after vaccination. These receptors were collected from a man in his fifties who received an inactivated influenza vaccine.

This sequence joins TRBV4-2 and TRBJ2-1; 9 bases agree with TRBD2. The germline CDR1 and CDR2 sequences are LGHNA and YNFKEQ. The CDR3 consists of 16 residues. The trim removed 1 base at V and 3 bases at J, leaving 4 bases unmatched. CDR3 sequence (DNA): TGTGCCAGCAGCCAAGCCACTAGCGGGTACTACAATGAGCAGTTCTTC. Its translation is CASSQATSGYYNEQFF.

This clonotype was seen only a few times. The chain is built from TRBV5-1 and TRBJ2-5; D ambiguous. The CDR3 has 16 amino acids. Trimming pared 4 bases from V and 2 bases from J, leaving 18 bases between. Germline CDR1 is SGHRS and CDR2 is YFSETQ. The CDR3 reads CASSTAFGTLQETQYF. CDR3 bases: TGCGCCAGCAGCACCGCCTTTGGAACTCTTCAAGAGACCCAGTACTTC.

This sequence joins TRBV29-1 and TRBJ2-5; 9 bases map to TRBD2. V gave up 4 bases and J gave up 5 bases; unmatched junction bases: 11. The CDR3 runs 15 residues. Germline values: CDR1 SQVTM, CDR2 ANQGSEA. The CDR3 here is CSVAPLAGAAETQYF. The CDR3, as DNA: TGCAGCGTTGCCCCTTTAGCGGGAGCGGCGGAGACCCAGTACTTC.

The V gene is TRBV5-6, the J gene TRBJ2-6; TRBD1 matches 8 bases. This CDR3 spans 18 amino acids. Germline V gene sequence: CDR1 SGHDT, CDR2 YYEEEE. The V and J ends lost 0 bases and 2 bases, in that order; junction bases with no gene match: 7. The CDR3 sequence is CASSLAGTGFAGANVLTF. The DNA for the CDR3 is TGTGCCAGCAGCTTGGCCGGGACAGGCTTCGCTGGGGCCAACGTCCTGACTTTC.

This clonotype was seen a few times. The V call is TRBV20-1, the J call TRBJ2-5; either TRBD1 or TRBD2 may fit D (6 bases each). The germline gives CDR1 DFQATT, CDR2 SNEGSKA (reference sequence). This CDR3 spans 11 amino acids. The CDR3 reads CTWGAQETQYF. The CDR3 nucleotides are TGCACCTGGGGGGCCCAAGAGACCCAGTACTTC.

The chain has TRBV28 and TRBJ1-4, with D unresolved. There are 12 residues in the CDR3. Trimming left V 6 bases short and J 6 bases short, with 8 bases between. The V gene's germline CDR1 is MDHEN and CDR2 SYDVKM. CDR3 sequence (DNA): TGTGCCAGCAGCCTGAATCATGAAAAACTGTTTTTT. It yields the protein CASSLNHEKLFF. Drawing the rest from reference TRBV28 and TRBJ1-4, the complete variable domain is DVKVTQSSRYLVKRTGEKVFLECVQDMDHENMFWYRQDPGLGLRLIYFSYDVKMKEKGDIPEGYSVSREKKERFSLILESASTNQTSMYLCASSLNHEKLFFGSGTQLSVL.

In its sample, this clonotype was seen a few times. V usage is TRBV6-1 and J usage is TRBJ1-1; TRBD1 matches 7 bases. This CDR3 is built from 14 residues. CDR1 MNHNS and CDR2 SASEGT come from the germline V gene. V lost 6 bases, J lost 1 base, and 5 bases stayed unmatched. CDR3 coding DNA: TGTGCCAGCAGAATACAGGGGAGGAACACTGAAGCTTTCTTT. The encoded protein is CASRIQGRNTEAFF.

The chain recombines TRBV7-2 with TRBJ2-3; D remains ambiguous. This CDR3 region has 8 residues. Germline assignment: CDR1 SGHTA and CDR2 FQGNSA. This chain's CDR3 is CVTDTQYF. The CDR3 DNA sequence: TGTGTGACAGATACGCAGTATTTT.

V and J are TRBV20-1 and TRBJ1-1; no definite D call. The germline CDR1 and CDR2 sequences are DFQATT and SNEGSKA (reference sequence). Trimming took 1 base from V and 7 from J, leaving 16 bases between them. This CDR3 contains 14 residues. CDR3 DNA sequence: TGCAGTGCTAGAGCCGTGTCCCGCGAGGGTGAAGCTTTCTTT. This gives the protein CSARAVSREGEAFF.

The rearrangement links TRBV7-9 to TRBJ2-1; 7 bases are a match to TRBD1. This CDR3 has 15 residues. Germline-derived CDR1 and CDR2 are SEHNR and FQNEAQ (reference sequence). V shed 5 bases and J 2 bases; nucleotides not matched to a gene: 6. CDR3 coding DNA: TGTGCCAGCAGCGCAACAGGGGTTGCCTACAATGAGCAGTTCTTC. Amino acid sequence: CASSATGVAYNEQFF.